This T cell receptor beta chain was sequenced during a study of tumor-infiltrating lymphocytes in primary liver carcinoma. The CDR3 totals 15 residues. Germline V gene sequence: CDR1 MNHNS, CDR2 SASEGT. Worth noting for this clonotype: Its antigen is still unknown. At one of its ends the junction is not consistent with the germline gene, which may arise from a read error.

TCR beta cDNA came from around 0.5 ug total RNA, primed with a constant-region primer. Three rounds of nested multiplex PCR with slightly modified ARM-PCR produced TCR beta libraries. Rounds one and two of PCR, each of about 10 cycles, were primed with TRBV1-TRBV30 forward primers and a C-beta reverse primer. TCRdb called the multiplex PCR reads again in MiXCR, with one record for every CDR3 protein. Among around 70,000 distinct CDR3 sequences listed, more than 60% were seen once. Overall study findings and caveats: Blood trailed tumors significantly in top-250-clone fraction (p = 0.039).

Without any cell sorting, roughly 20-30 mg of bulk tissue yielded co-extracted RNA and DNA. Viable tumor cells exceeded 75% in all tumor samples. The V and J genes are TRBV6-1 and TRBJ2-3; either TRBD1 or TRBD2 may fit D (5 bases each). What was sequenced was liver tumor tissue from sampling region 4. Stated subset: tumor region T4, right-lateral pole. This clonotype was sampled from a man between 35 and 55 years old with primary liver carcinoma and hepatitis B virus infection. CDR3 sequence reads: CASSGTVRGTNTQYF. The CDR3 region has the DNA TGTGCTAGCAGTGGGACCGTTCGGGGCACAAATACGCAGTATTTT.